One sample yielded the 24 T cell receptor beta chains listed below, sequenced in a study of cytomegalovirus exposure and HLA in healthy donors. Vbeta (60) and Jbeta (13) primers were used in the PCR. Repertoires were generated with immunoSEQ multiplex PCR, while TCRdb's copy carries only in-frame clones and drops some. The data contain approximately 170,000 clones, 80% to 90% of them singletons. Sequencing used PBMCs. All receptors come from a male donor in good health and CMV-seronegative.

The rearrangement links TRBV4-3 to TRBJ1-5, with 9 positions matching TRBD1. CDR1 LGHNA and CDR2 YSLEER come from the germline V gene. This CDR3 spans 14 amino acids. Trimming at V came to 2 bases and at J to 7 bases, leaving 3 bases not matched to a gene. The CDR3 sequence: CASSQQTGGQPQHF. The CDR3 DNA reads as TGCGCCAGCAGCCAACAAACAGGGGGCCAGCCCCAGCATTTT.

The chain couples TRBV7-3 to TRBJ2-3; D is possibly TRBD2 (7 bases). V lost 5 bases, J lost 2 bases, and 14 bases lay in between. The CDR3 covers 15 residues. Germline V gives CDR1 SGHTA, CDR2 FQGTGA. In DNA form, the CDR3 reads TGTGCCAGCAGCAGAGGGCGGGGGCACACAGATACGCAGTATTTT. It codes for CASSRGRGHTDTQYF.

This chain's CDR3 is CASSFGTGFSGANVLTF. CDR3 DNA sequence: TGTGCCAGCAGCTTCGGGACAGGCTTTTCTGGGGCCAACGTCCTGACTTTC. The chain carries TRBV7-9 and TRBJ2-6; 8 bases align to TRBD1. V shed 3 bases and J 1 base; nucleotides not matched to a gene: 5. The germline V gene encodes CDR1 SEHNR and CDR2 FQNEAQ (reference sequence). This CDR3 has 17 residues. The complete variable domain, with remaining parts taken from reference TRBV7-9 and TRBJ2-6, reads DTGVSQNPRHKITKRGQNVTFRCDPISEHNRLYWYRQTLGQGPEFLTYFQNEAQLEKSRLLSDRFSAERPKGSFSTLEIQRTEQGDSAMYLCASSFGTGFSGANVLTFGAGSRLTVL.

This chain connects TRBV4-1 to TRBJ2-1; 12 bases fit TRBD2. After removal of 0 bases from V and 8 bases from J, the junction contained 5 bases not matched to a gene. The CDR3 consists of 16 residues. CDR1 is MGHRA and CDR2 is YSYEKL in the germline V gene. Here the CDR3 reads CASSQDLAGGMDEQFF. CDR3 nucleotide sequence: TGCGCCAGCAGCCAAGATCTAGCGGGAGGGATGGATGAGCAGTTCTTC.

For the CDR3, the DNA is TGTGCCAGCAGCAAATGGACAGGCAAGTCCTACGAGCAGTACTTC. It specifies CASSKWTGKSYEQYF. V and J are TRBV21-1 and TRBJ2-5; the D call in the table, TRBD1, was not verified against the DNA. Near its end, the DNA agrees better with TRBJ2-7, so the J call may be wrong. TRBV21-1 is marked as a pseudogene. CDR3 size: 15 residues.

The genes are TRBV9 and TRBJ2-3, with 10 bases matching TRBD2. After removal of 2 bases from V and 4 bases from J, the junction contained 7 bases not matched to a gene. The CDR3 has 16 residues. Germline V gene sequence: CDR1 SGDLS, CDR2 YYNGEE. Here the CDR3 DNA reads TGTGCCAGCAGCGTTGAAGCGGGAGGGCCCGCAGATACGCAGTATTTT. Translating it yields CASSVEAGGPADTQYF. Looking up the rest from reference TRBV9 and TRBJ2-3 gives the full variable domain: DSGVTQTPKHLITATGQRVTLRCSPRSGDLSVYWYQQSLDQGLQFLIQYYNGEERAKGNILERFSAQQFPDLHSELNLSSLELGDSALYFCASSVEAGGPADTQYFGPGTRLTVL.

J is TRBJ2-1 and V is TRBV25-1; 9 nucleotides agree with TRBD2. V lost 3 bases to trimming and J lost 12 bases; unmatched junction nucleotides: 3. This CDR3 is built from 12 residues. Germline V gene lookup returns CDR1 MGHDK and CDR2 SYGVNS. The CDR3 spells CASSDSGRTQFF. CDR3 coding DNA: TGTGCCAGCAGTGATAGCGGGAGAACGCAGTTCTTC. The whole variable domain, remainder taken from reference TRBV25-1 and TRBJ2-1, is EADIYQTPRYLVIGTGKKITLECSQTMGHDKMYWYQQDPGMELHLIHYSYGVNSTEKGDLSSESTVSRIRTEHFPLTLESARPSHTSQYLCASSDSGRTQFFGPGTRLTVL.

This rearrangement joins TRBV28 to TRBJ1-1; TRBD1 is a possible D gene (5 bases). The CDR3 covers 14 residues. Trimming shortened V by 3 bases and J by 5 bases, and 13 bases separated the two germline ends. Looked up from germline, CDR1 is MDHEN and CDR2 is SYDVKM. Here the CDR3 DNA reads TGTGCCAGCAGTTTTAACCGGGGGGTGACTGAAGCTTTCTTT. It yields the protein CASSFNRGVTEAFF. The whole variable domain, remainder taken from reference TRBV28 and TRBJ1-1, is DVKVTQSSRYLVKRTGEKVFLECVQDMDHENMFWYRQDPGLGLRLIYFSYDVKMKEKGDIPEGYSVSREKKERFSLILESASTNQTSMYLCASSFNRGVTEAFFGQGTRLTVV.

This chain connects TRBV7-9 to TRBJ1-2; 7 bases map to TRBD1. Per germline, CDR1 SEHNR and CDR2 FQNEAQ (reference sequence). The CDR3 spans 16 residues. The junction had 13 bases not matched to a gene; V was cut back by 5 bases and J by 4 bases. CDR3 nucleotides: TGTGCCAGCAGCCCCCACCAGGGGGGCTCCTCCTATGGCTACACCTTC. This codes for CASSPHQGGSSYGYTF.

The V gene is TRBV5-4, the J gene TRBJ2-7; D might be TRBD2 (5 bases). CDR3 size: 15 residues. Germline V CDR1 and CDR2: SGHNT, YYREEE (reference sequence). Trimming cost V 0 bases and J 3 bases, with 13 bases left between them. For the CDR3, the DNA is TGTGCCAGCAGCTTGGTAAACGGAGGCCTCTACGAGCAGTACTTC. It specifies CASSLVNGGLYEQYF.

The chain carries TRBV6-5 and TRBJ2-5, with a possible D match to TRBD1 (6 bases). V was cut by 2 bases and J by 5 bases, with 12 bases left in between. From germline, CDR1 is MNHEY and CDR2 SVGAGI. CDR3 length: 14 amino acids. CDR3 sequence reads: CASSYQGPGETQYF. CDR3 DNA sequence: TGTGCCAGCAGTTACCAGGGGCCGGGGGAGACCCAGTACTTC.

The chain joins TRBV10-3 to TRBJ2-2; 7 bases are shared with TRBD1. The CDR3 runs to 12 residues. CDR1 is ENHRY, CDR2 SYGVKD, per germline. The junction had 3 bases not matched to a gene; V was cut back by 11 bases and J by 3 bases. CDR3 region: CAVQGYTGELFF. As DNA, the CDR3 is TGTGCCGTACAGGGGTACACCGGGGAGCTGTTTTTT.

V and J are TRBV5-1 and TRBJ2-5, with D possibly matching TRBD2 (5 bases). The J call may be incorrect, as the DNA end agrees better with TRBJ2-7. Germline V CDR1 and CDR2: SGHRS, YFSETQ. This CDR3 has 14 amino acids. The CDR3 bases are TGCGCCAGCAGCTTGGGCGGGCTTGGAACCGAGCAGTACTTC. Translating gives CASSLGGLGTEQYF.

The chain is built from TRBV5-6 and TRBJ2-7; 13 bases agree with TRBD2. The germline V gene has CDR1 SGHDT and CDR2 YYEEEE. The CDR3 covers 17 residues. J lost 1 base, V lost 4 bases, and 8 bases had no gene match. The CDR3 loop is CASSPGTSGVPSYEQYF. The CDR3 region has the DNA TGTGCCAGCAGCCCCGGGACTAGCGGGGTCCCGTCCTACGAGCAGTACTTC.

The gene calls are TRBV6-1 and TRBJ2-5, with D perhaps TRBD1 (8 bases). The CDR3 runs to 12 residues. Trimming cost V 4 bases and J 11 bases, with 14 bases left between them. Germline assignment: CDR1 MNHNS and CDR2 SASEGT. The CDR3 sequence is CASSGTGREQYF. The CDR3 DNA is TGTGCCAGCAGTGGGACAGGGAGGGAGCAGTACTTC.

V is TRBV21-1 and J is TRBJ1-4; TRBD1 is the table's D call, not checked against the DNA. TRBV21-1 represents a pseudogene. The length of the CDR3 is 15 residues. Here the CDR3 reads CASSQGGFTNEKLFF. The CDR3 DNA follows: TGTGCCAGCAGTCAGGGGGGTTTTACTAATGAAAAACTGTTTTTT.

This sequence joins TRBV2 and TRBJ1-5, with a tentative D call TRBD1 (5 bases). The CDR3 contains 14 residues. The V gene lost 2 bases and the J gene lost 8 bases, with 13 bases spanning the gap. CDR1 is SNHLY and CDR2 is FYNNEI in the germline V gene. This CDR3 is CASSESQGMEPQHF. In DNA, the CDR3 is TGTGCCAGCAGTGAAAGTCAGGGTATGGAGCCCCAGCATTTT.

The chain carries TRBV9 and TRBJ2-7; 9 bases are a match to TRBD2. The CDR3 spans 16 residues. V lost 0 bases and J lost 6; bases outside the gene matches: 10. In germline, CDR1 is SGDLS, CDR2 YYNGEE. The CDR3 DNA follows: TGTGCCAGCAGCGTAGCCGTGGCGGGAGGGCCTTTCGAGCAGTACTTC. It specifies CASSVAVAGGPFEQYF.

The J gene is TRBJ2-2, the V gene TRBV5-1; 7 bases agree with TRBD1. This CDR3 region has 15 residues. V was pared by 1 base and J by 2 bases, with 2 bases of the junction left unmatched. CDR1 is SGHRS, CDR2 YFSETQ, per germline. The CDR3 region has the DNA TGCGCCAGCAGCTTGAAGGGGGCCAACACCGGGGAGCTGTTTTTT. It yields the protein CASSLKGANTGELFF. The whole variable domain, remainder taken from reference TRBV5-1 and TRBJ2-2, is KAGVTQTPRYLIKTRGQQVTLSCSPISGHRSVSWYQQTPGQGLQFLFEYFSETQRNKGNFPGRFSGRQFSNSRSEMNVSTLELGDSALYLCASSLKGANTGELFFGEGSRLTVL.

The genes are TRBV29-1 and TRBJ2-2; a weak D match, TRBD2 (5 bases). Trimming stripped 1 base from V and 5 bases from J, with 8 bases between. Germline V gives CDR1 SQVTM, CDR2 ANQGSEA. The CDR3 length is 13 residues. The CDR3 is CSVEVRETGELFF. CDR3 coding DNA: TGCAGCGTTGAAGTCCGGGAAACCGGGGAGCTGTTTTTT.

V usage is TRBV7-2 and J usage is TRBJ1-3, with D possibly TRBD1 on 5 matching bases. This CDR3 has 16 residues. V was cut by 0 bases and J by 0 bases, with 9 bases left in between. Germline values: CDR1 SGHTA, CDR2 FQGNSA. The CDR3 reads CASSLAVGGSGNTIYF. The CDR3, as DNA: TGTGCCAGCAGCTTAGCAGTGGGGGGCTCTGGAAACACCATATATTTT.

This chain connects TRBV5-4 to TRBJ2-3; D is unresolved. This CDR3 contains 14 residues. From germline, CDR1 is SGHNT and CDR2 YYREEE (reference sequence). The V gene lost 4 bases and the J gene lost 0 bases, with 9 bases spanning the gap. The CDR3 nucleotides are TGTGCCAGCAGCCTGCGGCCTAGCACAGATACGCAGTATTTT. Protein sequence: CASSLRPSTDTQYF.

The chain carries TRBV19 and TRBJ1-5; 7 bases fit TRBD1. The V gene end was trimmed by 0 bases and the J gene end by 7 bases; junction bases not matched to a gene: 6. From germline, CDR1 is LNHDA and CDR2 SQIVND (reference sequence). The CDR3 is 15 amino acids. DNA for the CDR3: TGTGCCAGTAGTATAGAGGAGACAGGGTTGCAGCCCCAGCATTTT. Amino acid sequence: CASSIEETGLQPQHF.

This chain uses TRBV2 with TRBJ2-7; no firm D call. The germline gives CDR1 SNHLY, CDR2 FYNNEI. The CDR3 runs to 13 residues. V lost 6 bases, J lost 3 bases, and 12 bases lay in between. CDR3 residues: CASSRQTLYEQYF. The CDR3 DNA sequence: TGTGCCAGCAGCCGACAAACCCTCTACGAGCAGTACTTC. Filled out from reference TRBV2 and TRBJ2-7, the complete variable domain reads EPEVTQTPSHQVTQMGQEVILRCVPISNHLYFYWYRQILGQKVEFLVSFYNNEISEKSEIFDDQFSVERPDGSNFTLKIRSTKLEDSAMYFCASSRQTLYEQYFGPGTRLTVT.